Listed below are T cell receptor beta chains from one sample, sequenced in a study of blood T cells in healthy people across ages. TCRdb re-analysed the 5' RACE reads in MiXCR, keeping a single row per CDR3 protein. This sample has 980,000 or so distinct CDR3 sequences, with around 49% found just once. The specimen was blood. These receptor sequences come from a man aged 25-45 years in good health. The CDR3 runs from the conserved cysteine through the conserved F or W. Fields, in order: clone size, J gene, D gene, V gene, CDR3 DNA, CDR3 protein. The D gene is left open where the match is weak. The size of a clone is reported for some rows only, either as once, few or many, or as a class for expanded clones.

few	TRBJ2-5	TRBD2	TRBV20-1	TGCAGTGCCCGCCTTGGAGCGGGGGGCCAAGAGACCCAGTACTTC	CSARLGAGGQETQYF
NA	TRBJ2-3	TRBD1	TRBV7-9	TGTGCCAGCAGAACCGGGACAGGGCTCACAGATACGCAGTATTTT	CASRTGTGLTDTQYF
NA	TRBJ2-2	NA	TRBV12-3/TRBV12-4	TGTGCCAGCAGTCGGCGGGGAGACACCGGGGAGCTGTTTTTT	CASSRRGDTGELFF
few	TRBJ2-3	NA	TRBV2	TGTGCCGGAGCCCCCACAGATACGCAGTATTTT	CAGAPTDTQYF
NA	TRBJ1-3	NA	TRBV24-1	TGTGCCACCAGTGAAACAGGGAGCTCTGGAAACACCATATATTTT	CATSETGSSGNTIYF
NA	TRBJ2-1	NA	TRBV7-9	TGTGCCGGGGGCGTCCAGCAGTTCTTC	CAGGVQQFF
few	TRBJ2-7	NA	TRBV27	TGTGCCAGCAGCGCGGGCGTAACCTACGAGCAGTACTTC	CASSAGVTYEQYF
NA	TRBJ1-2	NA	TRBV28	TGTGCCAGCAGTTTATCTCAGGAGCCCTACACCTTC	CASSLSQEPYTF
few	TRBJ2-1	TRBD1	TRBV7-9	TGTGCCAGCAGCCCGAGGGACAGTTTCGTCAATGAGCAGTTCTTC	CASSPRDSFVNEQFF
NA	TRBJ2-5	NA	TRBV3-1	TGTGCCAGCAGCCAAGTGGCAGGGGAAGAGACCCAGTACTTC	CASSQVAGEETQYF
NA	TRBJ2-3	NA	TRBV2	TGTGCCAGCGGTTGGATAGGCCACCGGGGCACAGATACGCAGTATTTT	CASGWIGHRGTDTQYF
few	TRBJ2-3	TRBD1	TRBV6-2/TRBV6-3	TGTGCCAGCAGGGTGCGAGGACAGGGCACAGATACGCAGTATTTT	CASRVRGQGTDTQYF
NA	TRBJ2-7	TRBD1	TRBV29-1	TGCAGCGTCCTGACCCTAGGGGGCCACGAGCAGTACTTC	CSVLTLGGHEQYF
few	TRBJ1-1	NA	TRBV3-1	TGTGCCAGCAGCCCTGGGGACGGGGCGCCTGAAGCTTTCTTT	CASSPGDGAPEAFF
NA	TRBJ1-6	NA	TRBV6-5	TGTGCCAGCAGTTACACAGCAGGGGCGCCTGTTTCACCCCTCCACTTT	CASSYTAGAPVSPLHF
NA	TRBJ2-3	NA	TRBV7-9	TGTGCCAGCAGTCATATGGATACGCAGTATTTT	CASSHMDTQYF
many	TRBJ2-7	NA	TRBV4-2	TGTGCCAGCAGCCAAGATGAAGCTGGGAGGGAGCAGTACTTC	CASSQDEAGREQYF
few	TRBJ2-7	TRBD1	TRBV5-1	TGCGCCAGCAGCGCCCCGACAGGGAGCTCCTACGAGCAGTACTTC	CASSAPTGSSYEQYF
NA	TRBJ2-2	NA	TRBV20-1	TGCAGTGCTAGGGACCCAAGCTATGACACCGGGGAGCTGTTTTTT	CSARDPSYDTGELFF
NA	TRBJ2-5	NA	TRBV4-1	TGCGCCAGCAGCCAGGAAGTGGAACTAGCCGAGACCCAGTACTTC	CASSQEVELAETQYF
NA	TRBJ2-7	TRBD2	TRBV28	TGTGCCAGCAGTCCCCTATTACTGGGTCGACTAGCGGGAGCCCACTCCTACGAGCAGTACTTC	CASSPLLLGRLAGAHSYEQYF
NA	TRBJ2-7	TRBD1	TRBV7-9	TGTGCCAGCAGCCTGGACAGGGAGTGGGCCTACGAGCAGTACTTC	CASSLDREWAYEQYF
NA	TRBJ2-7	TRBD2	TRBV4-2	TGTGCCAGCAGCCAAGGTACAGCGGGGGGATTCTACGAGCAGTACTTC	CASSQGTAGGFYEQYF
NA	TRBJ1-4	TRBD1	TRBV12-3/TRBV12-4	TGTGCCAGCAGCCTACAGGGGGCGGGGGTCGGAAAACTGTTTTTT	CASSLQGAGVGKLFF
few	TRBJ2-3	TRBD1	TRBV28	TGTGCCAGCAGTTACTTACAGGGGTCGTACACAGATACGCAGTATTTT	CASSYLQGSYTDTQYF
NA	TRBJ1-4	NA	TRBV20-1	TGCAGTGCCCAGGACAGAGTAAATGAAAAACTGTTTTTT	CSAQDRVNEKLFF
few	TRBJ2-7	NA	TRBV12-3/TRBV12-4	TGTGCCAGCAGTTTCACAACAATTGCCTACGAGCAGTACTTC	CASSFTTIAYEQYF
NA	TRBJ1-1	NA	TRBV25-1	TGTGCCAGCAGTGAAAGTCAGGGGCTGGGCACTGAAGCTTTCTTT	CASSESQGLGTEAFF
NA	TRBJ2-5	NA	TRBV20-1	TGCAGTGCTAGACAGATAGGGGAAGAGACCCAGTACTTC	CSARQIGEETQYF
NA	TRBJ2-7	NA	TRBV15	TGTGCCACCAGCAGTGGCCTGGGGAGCTACAATGAGCAGTACTTC	CATSSGLGSYNEQYF
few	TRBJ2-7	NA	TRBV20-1	TGCAGTGCTAGATCGCCGTCTCAATCCTACGAGCAGTACTTC	CSARSPSQSYEQYF
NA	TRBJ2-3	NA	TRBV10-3	TGTGCCATCAGTGACAGCCAGAGGGCAGATACGCAGTATTTT	CAISDSQRADTQYF
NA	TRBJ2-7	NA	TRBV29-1	TGCAGCGTTCTGGACCAGGAGAGTTTCTACGAGCAGTACTTC	CSVLDQESFYEQYF
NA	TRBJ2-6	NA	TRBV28	TGTGCCAGCAGTTCTGAGCTTCCTGGGGCCAACGTCCTGACTTTC	CASSSELPGANVLTF
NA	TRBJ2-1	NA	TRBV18	TGTGCCAGCTCACCACCGGTGCTTCCTAGACAGTTCTTC	CASSPPVLPRQFF
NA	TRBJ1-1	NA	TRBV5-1	TGCGCCAGCAGCTCTGACAGTACGAACACTGAAGCTTTCTTT	CASSSDSTNTEAFF
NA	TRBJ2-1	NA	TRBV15	TGTGCCACCAGCAGGGGGATGGGGTCTGCGGTCAATGAGCAGTTCTTC	CATSRGMGSAVNEQFF
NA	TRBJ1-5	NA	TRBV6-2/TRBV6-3	TGTGCCAGCAGTTACCCGGGGGGGGGCAATCAGCCCCAGCATTTT	CASSYPGGGNQPQHF
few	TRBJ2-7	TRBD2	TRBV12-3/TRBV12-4	TGTGCCAGCAGTTCTGAGGCTAGCGGGGGTCGTGAGCAGTACTTC	CASSSEASGGREQYF
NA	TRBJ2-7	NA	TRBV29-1	TGCAGCGTTGCGGGGCAGGGAACATCCTACGAGCAGTACTTC	CSVAGQGTSYEQYF
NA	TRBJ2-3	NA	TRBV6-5	TGTGCCAGCAACCGGGGCCGGGCAGATACGCAGTATTTT	CASNRGRADTQYF
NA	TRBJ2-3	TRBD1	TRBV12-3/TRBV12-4	TGTGCCAGCAGTTTAGGTTGGACAGGGAGCACAGATACGCAGTATTTT	CASSLGWTGSTDTQYF
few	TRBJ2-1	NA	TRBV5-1	TGCGCCAGCAGCTTGATCCAGGGGTCCTTGGGTGAGCAGTTCTTC	CASSLIQGSLGEQFF
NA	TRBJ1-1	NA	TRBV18	TGTGCCAGCTCGTGGGAAACTGAAGCTTTCTTT	CASSWETEAFF
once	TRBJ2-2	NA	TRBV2	TGTGCCTGCCGACAATCGGGTAGTAACACCGGGGAGCTGTTTTTT	CACRQSGSNTGELFF
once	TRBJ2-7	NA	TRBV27	TGTGCCAGCAGTTTATTTCTGGGACGGCAGACCTACGAGCAGTACTTC	CASSLFLGRQTYEQYF
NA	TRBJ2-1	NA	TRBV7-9	TGTGCCAGCAGCGCCTGGGATGAGCAGTTCTTC	CASSAWDEQFF
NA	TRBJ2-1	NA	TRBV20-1	TGCAGTGCAGAGCTTGAGCCCCCCTACAATGAGCAGTTCTTC	CSAELEPPYNEQFF
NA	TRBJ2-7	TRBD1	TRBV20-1	TGCAGTGCCGGACAGGGGGAATCCTACGAGCAGTACTTC	CSAGQGESYEQYF
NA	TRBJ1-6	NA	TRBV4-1	TGCGCCAGCAGCTACCCTCCCGGGCCCAATAATTCACCCCTCCACTTT	CASSYPPGPNNSPLHF
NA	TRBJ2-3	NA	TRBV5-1	TGCGCCAGCAACTTAAATCAGTTCACAGATACGCAGTATTTT	CASNLNQFTDTQYF
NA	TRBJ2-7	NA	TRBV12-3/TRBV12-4	TGTGCCAGCAGTTTAGTAGTGGCAGTCTACGAGCAGTACTTC	CASSLVVAVYEQYF
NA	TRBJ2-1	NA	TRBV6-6	TGTGCCAGCAGTTACGGGGGAACGACTTCCTACAATGAGCAGTTCTTC	CASSYGGTTSYNEQFF